This T cell receptor beta chain was profiled in a study of response to subunit inactivated influenza vaccine. This clonotype came up a few times. The antigen is undetermined. MiXCR, run by TCRdb on the RT-PCR reads, gives a single entry per CDR3 protein. Here the sample spans around 300,000 distinct CDR3 sequences, 22% being singletons. Between the trimmed V and J ends, which lost 4 bases and 8 bases, there was a span of 14 bases. There are 13 residues in the CDR3. Study-level results: The authors proposed limited new T cell recruitment per seasonal influenza vaccination.

The source was PBMCs from blood, collected approximately 20 months after vaccination. The clonotype originates from a man between 45 and 75 years old who received an inactivated influenza vaccine. The rearrangement uses TRBV12-3 or TRBV12-4 and TRBJ1-2, with D hard to call. The CDR3 DNA sequence: TGTGCCAGCAGTTCCCTGGCCGTATGGGGCTACACCTTC. It encodes CASSSLAVWGYTF.